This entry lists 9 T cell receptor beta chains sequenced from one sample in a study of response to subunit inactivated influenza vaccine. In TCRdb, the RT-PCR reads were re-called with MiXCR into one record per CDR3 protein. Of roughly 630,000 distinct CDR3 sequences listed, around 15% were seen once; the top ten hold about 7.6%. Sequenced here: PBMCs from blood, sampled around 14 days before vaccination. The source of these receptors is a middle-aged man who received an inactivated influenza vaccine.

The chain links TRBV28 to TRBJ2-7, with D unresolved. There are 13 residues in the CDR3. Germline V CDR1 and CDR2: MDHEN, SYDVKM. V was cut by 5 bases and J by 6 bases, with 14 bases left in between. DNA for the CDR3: TGTGCCAGCAGTCTCCAATCTTTTTCCGAGCAGTACTTC. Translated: CASSLQSFSEQYF. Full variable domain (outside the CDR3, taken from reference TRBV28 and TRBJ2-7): DVKVTQSSRYLVKRTGEKVFLECVQDMDHENMFWYRQDPGLGLRLIYFSYDVKMKEKGDIPEGYSVSREKKERFSLILESASTNQTSMYLCASSLQSFSEQYFGPGTRLTVT.

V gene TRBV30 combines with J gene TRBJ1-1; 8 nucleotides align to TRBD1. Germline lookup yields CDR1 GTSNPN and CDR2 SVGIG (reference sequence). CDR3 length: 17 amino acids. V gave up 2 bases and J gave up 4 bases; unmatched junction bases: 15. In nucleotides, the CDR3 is TGTGCCTGGAGTTTGACCCGTCCAGGACAGGGTCCCACTGAAGCTTTCTTT. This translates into CAWSLTRPGQGPTEAFF.

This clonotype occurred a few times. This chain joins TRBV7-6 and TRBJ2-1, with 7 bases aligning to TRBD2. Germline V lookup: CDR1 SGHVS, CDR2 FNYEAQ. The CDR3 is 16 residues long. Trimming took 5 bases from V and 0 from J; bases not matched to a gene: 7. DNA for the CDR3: TGTGCCAGCAGCGTACTCACTAGCGCCTCCTACAATGAGCAGTTCTTC. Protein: CASSVLTSASYNEQFF.

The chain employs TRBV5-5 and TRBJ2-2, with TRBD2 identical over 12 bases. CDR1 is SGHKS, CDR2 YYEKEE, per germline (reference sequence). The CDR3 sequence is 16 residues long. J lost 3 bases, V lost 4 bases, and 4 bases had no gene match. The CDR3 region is CASSRGLAGYTGELFF. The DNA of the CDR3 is TGTGCCAGCAGCCGAGGACTAGCGGGATACACCGGGGAGCTGTTTTTT.

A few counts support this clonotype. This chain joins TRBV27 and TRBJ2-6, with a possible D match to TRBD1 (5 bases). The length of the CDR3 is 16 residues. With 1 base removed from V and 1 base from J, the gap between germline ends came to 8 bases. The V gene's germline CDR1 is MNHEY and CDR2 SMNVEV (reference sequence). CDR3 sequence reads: CASSLFQGSGANVLTF. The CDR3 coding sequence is TGTGCCAGCAGTTTATTTCAGGGTTCTGGGGCCAACGTCCTGACTTTC.

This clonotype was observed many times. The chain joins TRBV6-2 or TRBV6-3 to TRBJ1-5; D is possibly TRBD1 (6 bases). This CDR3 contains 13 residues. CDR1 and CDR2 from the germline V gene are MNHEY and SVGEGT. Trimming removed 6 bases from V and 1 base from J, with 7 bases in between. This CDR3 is CASRDSSNQPQHF. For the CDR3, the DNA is TGTGCCAGCAGGGACAGCAGCAATCAGCCCCAGCATTTT.

Here the CDR3 reads CASSEKTPPQETQYF. The CDR3 DNA follows: TGTGCCAGCAGCGAAAAAACACCCCCACAAGAGACCCAGTACTTC. The rearrangement links TRBV7-9 to TRBJ2-5; D is undetermined. This CDR3 has 15 amino acids. The germline V gene encodes CDR1 SEHNR and CDR2 FQNEAQ (reference sequence). Between the trimmed V and J ends, which lost 5 bases and 2 bases, there was a span of 15 bases.

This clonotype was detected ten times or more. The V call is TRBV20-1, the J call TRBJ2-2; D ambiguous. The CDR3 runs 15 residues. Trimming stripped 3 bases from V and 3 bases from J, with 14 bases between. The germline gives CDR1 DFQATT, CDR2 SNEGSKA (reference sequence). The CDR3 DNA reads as TGCAGTGCTAGCCACGGCGGCACCGACACCGGGGAGCTGTTTTTT. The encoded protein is CSASHGGTDTGELFF.

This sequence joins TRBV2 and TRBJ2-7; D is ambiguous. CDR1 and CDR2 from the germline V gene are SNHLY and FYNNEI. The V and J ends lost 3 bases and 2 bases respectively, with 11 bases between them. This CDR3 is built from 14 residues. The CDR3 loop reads CASSDGRWAYEQYF. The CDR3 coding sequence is TGTGCCAGCAGTGACGGGCGGTGGGCCTACGAGCAGTACTTC.